This T cell receptor (beta chain) was found in a study of CD8 T cells in ankylosing spondylitis. Whole-study results and caveats: Certain motif variants had earlier appeared in reactive arthritis synovial fluid and blood. A TCR beta motif of roughly eight highly homologous variants seemed to mark ankylosing spondylitis blood.

The TCR beta libraries were generated through quantitative 5'-RACE incorporating molecular barcodes. TCRdb independently ran MiXCR on the 5' RACE reads; one entry per CDR3 protein. Of 30,000 to 45,000 distinct CDR3 sequences in the sample, 2.5% to 3.5% were seen once. Germline loops: CDR1 SGDLS, CDR2 YYNGEE. The V and J ends lost 3 bases and 0 bases respectively, with 10 bases between them. CDR3 length: 15 residues. This clonotype was seen ten or more times. Its antigen is not identified. The TCR comes from a male donor with ankylosing spondylitis or in good health (not recorded which). The V gene is TRBV9, the J gene TRBJ1-3, with D hard to call. Specimen: blood, either unsorted or a sorted T cell fraction (not recorded which). The CDR3 loop is CASSAYGDSGNTIYF. The CDR3 DNA reads TGTGCCAGCAGCGCCTACGGTGACTCTGGAAACACCATATATTTT.